A single sample gave rise to the 19 T cell receptor beta chains below, sequenced in a study of blood T cells in healthy people across ages. Combining a sample-barcoded 5' primer with a J-beta primer mix, a second PCR ran for roughly 6 to 12 cycles. MiXCR, run by TCRdb on the 5' RACE reads, gives a single entry per CDR3 protein. Here the sample spans about 650,000 distinct CDR3 sequences, 32% being singletons. What was sequenced was blood. Source of these receptors: a woman aged 80 or over in good health.

At least ten counts were recorded for this clonotype. This chain joins TRBV4-2 and TRBJ2-3; 10 bases match TRBD2. V lost 4 bases, J lost 4 bases, and 5 bases stayed unmatched. Germline lookup yields CDR1 LGHNA and CDR2 YNFKEQ. The CDR3 has 15 residues. The CDR3 reads CASSPAAGGSDTQYF. The CDR3 coding sequence is TGTGCCAGCAGCCCAGCAGCGGGGGGGTCAGATACGCAGTATTTT.

Worth noting for this clonotype: This may stem from a read error, because a much larger clone lies one nucleotide away. The chain joins TRBV27 to TRBJ2-5, with D unclear. The germline V gene has CDR1 MNHEY and CDR2 SMNVEV (reference sequence). The CDR3 totals 13 residues. The CDR3 region has the DNA TGTGCCGGCAGTCCCCCGTACCAAGAGACCCAGTACTTC. Residues: CAGSPPYQETQYF.

V and J are TRBV20-1 and TRBJ2-3, with D possibly matching TRBD2 (6 bases). The CDR3 runs 15 residues. Trimming shortened V by 5 bases and J by 0 bases, and 15 bases separated the two germline ends. In germline, CDR1 is DFQATT, CDR2 SNEGSKA (reference sequence). CDR3 sequence: CSAGTGGPSTDTQYF. In DNA form, the CDR3 reads TGCAGTGCTGGAACTGGAGGGCCTAGCACAGATACGCAGTATTTT.

This clonotype has ten or more counts. The genes are TRBV15 and TRBJ2-5; D is ambiguous. The CDR3 sequence is 13 residues long. Germline CDR1 and CDR2: LNHNV and YYDKDF (reference sequence). V gave up 2 bases and J gave up 5 bases, with 9 bases separating them. The CDR3 DNA reads TGTGCCACCAGCAGATTCGGCGGCGAGACCCAGTACTTC. This sequence encodes CATSRFGGETQYF.

The gene calls are TRBV5-6 and TRBJ2-7, with D tentatively TRBD2 (5 bases). CDR1 and CDR2 from the germline V gene are SGHDT and YYEEEE. The CDR3 consists of 14 residues. V lost 0 bases to trimming and J lost 5 bases, with 12 bases between them. This chain's CDR3 is CASSLASGCDEQYF. The CDR3 nucleotides are TGTGCCAGCAGCTTGGCCAGCGGTTGCGACGAGCAGTACTTC.

The rearrangement links TRBV29-1 to TRBJ2-7; 9 bases match TRBD2. The last part of the DNA fits TRBJ2-5 better; the J call may be wrong. From germline, CDR1 is SQVTM and CDR2 ANQGSEA. The CDR3 covers 14 residues. The CDR3 reads CSALSGLARETQYF. CDR3 nucleotide sequence: TGCAGCGCCCTATCGGGACTAGCAAGGGAGACCCAGTACTTC.

This clonotype turned up a few times. Being one base from a much bigger clone, this may be a read error. The chain combines TRBV7-2 with TRBJ2-3; possible D gene TRBD1, 5 bases. CDR1 SGHTA and CDR2 FQGNSA come from the germline V gene. The CDR3 runs to 14 residues. The CDR3 coding sequence is TGTGCCAGCAGCTTAGATTTCGTCACAGGTACGCAGTATTTT. Residues: CASSLDFVTGTQYF.

The CDR3 reads CASSQVRQGANTQYF. CDR3 DNA: TGTGCCAGCAGCCAAGTTCGGCAAGGCGCAAATACGCAGTATTTT. The genes are TRBV4-2 and TRBJ2-3; no firm D call. CDR3 length: 15 residues. Trimming removed 1 base at V and 7 bases at J, with 15 bases between. In germline, CDR1 is LGHNA, CDR2 YNFKEQ.

This clonotype was counted a few times. Since a much larger clone is just one base distant, this may be a read error. The gene calls are TRBV5-1 and TRBJ2-3, with D perhaps TRBD1 (5 bases). The CDR3 extends over 15 amino acids. V shed 0 bases and J shed 1 base, with 9 bases lying between them. CDR1 SGHRS and CDR2 YFSETQ come from the germline V gene. This CDR3 reads CASSLVGEGTDTQYF. The CDR3 nucleotides are TGCGCCAGCAGCTTGGTAGGGGAAGGCACAGATACGCAGTATTTT. Using reference TRBV5-1 and TRBJ2-3 for the parts outside the CDR3, the full variable domain is KAGVTQTPRYLIKTRGQQVTLSCSPISGHRSVSWYQQTPGQGLQFLFEYFSETQRNKGNFPGRFSGRQFSNSRSEMNVSTLELGDSALYLCASSLVGEGTDTQYFGPGTRLTVL.

The chain combines TRBV11-3 with TRBJ2-1; the match to TRBD1 covers 11 bases. V lost 5 bases and J lost 4; bases outside the gene matches: 4. The germline CDR1 and CDR2 sequences are SGHNT and YENEEA. The CDR3 is 15 residues long. CDR3 residues: CASSTDRGPYNEQFF. The CDR3, as DNA: TGTGCCAGCAGCACGGACAGGGGGCCTTACAATGAGCAGTTCTTC.

This clonotype was counted many times. This CDR3 is CSARSALNTEAFF. CDR3 sequence (DNA): TGCAGTGCTAGGTCTGCCTTGAACACTGAAGCTTTCTTT. The chain links TRBV20-1 to TRBJ1-1, with D uncertain. This CDR3 contains 13 residues. Trimming left V 3 bases short and J 0 bases short, with 8 bases between. Per the germline V gene, CDR1 is DFQATT and CDR2 is SNEGSKA (reference sequence).

Worth noting for this clonotype: A much larger clone is a single base away; this may be a read error. The chain joins TRBV5-1 to TRBJ2-7; 9 nucleotides line up with TRBD1. Per the germline V gene, CDR1 is SGHRS and CDR2 is YFSETQ. Germline trimming cut 4 bases from V and 7 bases from J; bases unmatched to any gene: 12. The CDR3 runs 15 residues. CDR3 residues: CASSPPGQGNNEQYF. The DNA for the CDR3 is TGCGCCAGCAGCCCACCGGGACAGGGTAATAATGAGCAGTACTTC.

This clonotype has a count of ten or more. The rearrangement uses TRBV7-3 and TRBJ2-7; 8 bases agree with TRBD2. The germline CDR1 and CDR2 sequences are SGHTA and FQGTGA. The CDR3 covers 15 residues. With V trimmed by 5 bases and J by 2 bases, 8 bases remained unmatched. CDR3 in amino acids: CASSQQSGLAYEQYF. DNA of the CDR3: TGTGCCAGCAGCCAGCAGTCGGGACTAGCCTACGAGCAGTACTTC.

In this sample, this clonotype turned up many times. The chain couples TRBV6-1 to TRBJ1-5; D gene unclear. The germline V gene encodes CDR1 MNHNS and CDR2 SASEGT. This CDR3 is 16 amino acids long. Trimming took off 0 bases at V and 0 bases at J, with 9 bases between the two ends. The CDR3 DNA sequence: TGTGCCAGCAGTGAAGCGCCGGGTTATAGCAATCAGCCCCAGCATTTT. Amino acid sequence: CASSEAPGYSNQPQHF.

Many counts were recorded for this clonotype. This chain links TRBV7-8 with TRBJ2-3, with 7 bases aligning to TRBD2. CDR1 and CDR2 from the germline V gene are SGHVS and FQNEAQ. This CDR3 region has 16 residues. With 3 bases clipped from V and 5 bases from J, the junction kept 11 bases outside the gene matches. The CDR3 here is CASSFYTGGGVDTQYF. Here the CDR3 DNA reads TGTGCCAGCAGCTTCTATACGGGCGGGGGTGTAGATACGCAGTATTTT.

This clonotype was recorded at least ten times. This chain joins TRBV2 and TRBJ2-7; no clear D. The CDR3 extends over 15 amino acids. Trimming left V 6 bases short and J 5 bases short, with 20 bases between. Germline V CDR1 and CDR2: SNHLY, FYNNEI. CDR3 sequence (DNA): TGTGCCAGCAGGATTGCATGGCAGTCTGGACACGAGCAGTACTTC. Protein: CASRIAWQSGHEQYF.

The chain couples TRBV3-1 to TRBJ2-5; 7 nucleotides align to TRBD2. Germline V gene sequence: CDR1 LGHDT, CDR2 YNNKEL (reference sequence). Unmatched junction bases numbered 4, after V lost 1 base and J lost 5 bases. CDR3 size: 14 residues. DNA of the CDR3: TGTGCCAGCAGCCAAGCGGGAGGCCAGGAGACCCAGTACTTC. It specifies CASSQAGGQETQYF.

This clonotype was seen at least ten times. This chain connects TRBV29-1 to TRBJ1-3; 10 positions match TRBD1. The junction had 7 bases not matched to a gene; V was cut back by 5 bases and J by 0 bases. The length of the CDR3 is 16 residues. CDR1 is SQVTM, CDR2 ANQGSEA, per germline. CDR3 coding DNA: TGCAGCGTTACAAGACAGGGGGCCCACTCTGGAAACACCATATATTTT. Encoded protein: CSVTRQGAHSGNTIYF.

With respect to this clonotype: A junction end diverges from the germline sequence, so it may reflect a read error. V is TRBV7-9 and J is TRBJ1-1; D remains unclear. CDR1 SEHNR and CDR2 FQNEAQ come from the germline V gene (reference sequence). The CDR3 is 12 residues long. Here the CDR3 DNA reads TGTGTCAGCAGCTTGGGGAACACTGAAGCTTTCTTT. It translates to CVSSLGNTEAFF.